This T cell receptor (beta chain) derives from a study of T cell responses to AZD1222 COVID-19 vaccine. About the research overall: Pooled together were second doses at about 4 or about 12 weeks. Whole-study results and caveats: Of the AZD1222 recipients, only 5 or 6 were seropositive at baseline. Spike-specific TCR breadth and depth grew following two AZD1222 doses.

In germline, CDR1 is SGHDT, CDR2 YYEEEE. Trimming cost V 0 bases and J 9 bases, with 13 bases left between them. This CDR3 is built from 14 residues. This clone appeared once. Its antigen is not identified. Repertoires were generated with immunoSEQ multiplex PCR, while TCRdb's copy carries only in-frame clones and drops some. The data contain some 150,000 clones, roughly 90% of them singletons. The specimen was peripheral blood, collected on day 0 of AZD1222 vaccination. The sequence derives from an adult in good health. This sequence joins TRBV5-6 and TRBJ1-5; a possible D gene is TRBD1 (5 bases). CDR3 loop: CASSLGQTVLPQHF. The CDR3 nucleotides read TGTGCCAGCAGCTTGGGACAGACCGTTTTGCCCCAGCATTTT.